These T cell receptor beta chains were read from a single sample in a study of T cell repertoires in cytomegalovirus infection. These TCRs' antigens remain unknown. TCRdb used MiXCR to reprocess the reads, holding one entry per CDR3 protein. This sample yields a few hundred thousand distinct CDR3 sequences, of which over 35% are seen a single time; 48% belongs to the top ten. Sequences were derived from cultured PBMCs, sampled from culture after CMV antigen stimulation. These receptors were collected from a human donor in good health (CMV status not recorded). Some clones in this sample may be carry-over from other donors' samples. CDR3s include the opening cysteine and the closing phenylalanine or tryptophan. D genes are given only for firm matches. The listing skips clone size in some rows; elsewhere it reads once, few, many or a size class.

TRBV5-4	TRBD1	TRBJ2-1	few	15	TGTGCCAGCAGCCCCGGACAGGGGGCCTACAATGAGCAGTTCTTC	CASSPGQGAYNEQFF
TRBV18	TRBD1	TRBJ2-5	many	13	TGTGCCAGCAGCCCGGGACAGCAAGAGACCCAGTACTTC	CASSPGQQETQYF
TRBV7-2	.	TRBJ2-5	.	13	TGTGCCAGTTTGCTAGCCCTCCAAGAGACCCAGTACTTC	CASLLALQETQYF
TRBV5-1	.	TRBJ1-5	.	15	TGCGCCAGCAGCCCCAGGCTAATGGGCAATCAGCCCCAGCATTTT	CASSPRLMGNQPQHF
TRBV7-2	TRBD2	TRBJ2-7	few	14	TGTGCCAGCAGCCAAAGCGGGGCCTCCTACGAGCAGTACTTC	CASSQSGASYEQYF
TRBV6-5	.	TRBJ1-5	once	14	TGTGCCAGCAGTGACGGGACACTGGGGCAGCCCCAGCATTTT	CASSDGTLGQPQHF
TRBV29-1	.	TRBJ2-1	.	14	TGCAGCGTTGGGGTGGGGGGATCGGGCGGTGAGCAGTTCTTC	CSVGVGGSGGEQFF
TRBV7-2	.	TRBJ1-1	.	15	TGTGCCAGCAGCTTAGCCCCAGACCACTCCACTGAAGCTTTCTTT	CASSLAPDHSTEAFF
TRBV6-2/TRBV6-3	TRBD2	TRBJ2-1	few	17	TGTGCCAGCAGGCTTCTAGCGGGAGGGCCCCCTGGCAATGAGCAGTTCTTC	CASRLLAGGPPGNEQFF
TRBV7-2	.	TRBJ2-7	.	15	TGTGCCAGCAGCAGCCGGGGTGGAGGAGCCTACGAGCAGTACTTC	CASSSRGGGAYEQYF
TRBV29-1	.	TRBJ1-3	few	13	TGCAGCGTTGGAACAGTCACTGGAAACACCATATATTTT	CSVGTVTGNTIYF
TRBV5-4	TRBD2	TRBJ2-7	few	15	TGTGCCAGCAGCCCGGGGGGGGGTAAGTCCTACGAGCAGTACTTC	CASSPGGGKSYEQYF
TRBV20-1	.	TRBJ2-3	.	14	TGCAGTGCTCTGGGGGGCCCAGGCACAGATACGCAGTATTTT	CSALGGPGTDTQYF
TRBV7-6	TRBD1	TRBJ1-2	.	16	TGTGCCAGCAGCTTAGCGGGGACAGGGGAGCTCTATGGCTACACCTTC	CASSLAGTGELYGYTF
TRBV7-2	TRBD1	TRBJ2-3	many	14	TGTGCCAGCAGCTCAGGGGGCTTACCGGATACGCAGTATTTT	CASSSGGLPDTQYF
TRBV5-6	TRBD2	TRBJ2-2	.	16	TGTGCCACCCAGAGACTAGCATCCCCCGGGGCCGGGGAGCTGTTTTTT	CATQRLASPGAGELFF